These T cell receptor beta chains were read from a single sample in a study of cytomegalovirus exposure and HLA in healthy donors. Assay: immunoSEQ multiplex PCR; the TCRdb copy retains only in-frame clones and omits some. Of under 250,000 clones listed, approximately 82% are singletons. Material: PBMCs. These receptors all come from a male donor in good health and CMV-seronegative. Both conserved end residues are part of each CDR3.

V	J	CDR3
TRBV7-2	TRBJ2-6	CASSSAGVLTF
TRBV30	TRBJ1-1	CAWSVRQGARTEAFF
TRBV19	TRBJ2-7	CASSPDRGAYEQYF
TRBV19	TRBJ2-1	CAISQGGYNEQFF
TRBV7-6	TRBJ2-1	CASSPGGLAGVEQFF
TRBV11-2	TRBJ2-3	CASRYSGGTDTQYF
TRBV27	TRBJ2-7	CASSLRGIRQGSHEQYF
TRBV5-8	TRBJ1-2	CASRFNPRGTPLGINYGYTF
TRBV11-3	TRBJ2-7	CASSLDRADEQYF
TRBV28	TRBJ2-5	CASSPGQPGGETQYF